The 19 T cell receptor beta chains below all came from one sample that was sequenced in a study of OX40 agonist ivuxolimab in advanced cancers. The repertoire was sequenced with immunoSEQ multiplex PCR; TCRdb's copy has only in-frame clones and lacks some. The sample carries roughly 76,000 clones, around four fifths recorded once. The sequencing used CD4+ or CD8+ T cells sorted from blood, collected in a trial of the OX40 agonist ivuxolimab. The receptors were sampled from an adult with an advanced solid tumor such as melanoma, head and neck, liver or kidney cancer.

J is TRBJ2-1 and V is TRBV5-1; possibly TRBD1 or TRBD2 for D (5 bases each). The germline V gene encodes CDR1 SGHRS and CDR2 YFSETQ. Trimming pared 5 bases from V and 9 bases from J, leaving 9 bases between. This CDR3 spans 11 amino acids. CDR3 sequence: CASSHGTEQFF. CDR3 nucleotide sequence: TGCGCCAGCAGTCATGGGACTGAGCAGTTCTTC.

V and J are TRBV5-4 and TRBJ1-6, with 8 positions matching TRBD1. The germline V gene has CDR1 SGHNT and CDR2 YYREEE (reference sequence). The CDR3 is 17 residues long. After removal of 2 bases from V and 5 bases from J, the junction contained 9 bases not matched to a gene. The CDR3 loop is CASSFGTGRRNNSPLHF. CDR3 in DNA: TGTGCCAGCAGCTTTGGGACAGGCCGCAGAAATAATTCACCCCTCCACTTT.

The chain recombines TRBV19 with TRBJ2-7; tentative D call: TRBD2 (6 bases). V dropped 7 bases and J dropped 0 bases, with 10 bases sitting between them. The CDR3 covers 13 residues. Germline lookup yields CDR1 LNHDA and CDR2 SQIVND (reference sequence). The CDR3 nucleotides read TGTGCCAGTACGGCGGGATACTCCTACGAGCAGTACTTC. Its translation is CASTAGYSYEQYF.

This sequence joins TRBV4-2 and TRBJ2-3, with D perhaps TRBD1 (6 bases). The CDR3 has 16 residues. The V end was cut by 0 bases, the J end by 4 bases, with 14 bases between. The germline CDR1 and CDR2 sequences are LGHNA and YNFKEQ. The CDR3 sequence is CASSQDIEGVADTQYF. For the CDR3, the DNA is TGTGCCAGCAGCCAAGATATAGAGGGGGTGGCAGATACGCAGTATTTT.

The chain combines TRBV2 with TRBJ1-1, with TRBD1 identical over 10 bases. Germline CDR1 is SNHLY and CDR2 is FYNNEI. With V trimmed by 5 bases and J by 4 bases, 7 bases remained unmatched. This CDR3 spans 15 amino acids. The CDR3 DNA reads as TGTGCCAGCAGTTACCGGACAGGGGGGAGCACTGAAGCTTTCTTT. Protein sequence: CASSYRTGGSTEAFF.

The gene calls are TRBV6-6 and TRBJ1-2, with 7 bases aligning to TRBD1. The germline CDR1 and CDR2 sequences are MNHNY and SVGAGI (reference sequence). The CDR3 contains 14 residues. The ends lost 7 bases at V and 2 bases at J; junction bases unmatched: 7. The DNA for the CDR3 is TGTGCCAGCATTTCAGGGGGAAAGAACTATGGCTACACCTTC. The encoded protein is CASISGGKNYGYTF.

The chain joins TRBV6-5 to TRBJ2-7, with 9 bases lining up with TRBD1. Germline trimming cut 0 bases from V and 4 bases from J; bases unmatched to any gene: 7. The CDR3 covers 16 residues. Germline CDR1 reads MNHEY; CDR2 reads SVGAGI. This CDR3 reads CASSYSDTGGWYEQYF. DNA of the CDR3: TGTGCCAGCAGTTACTCCGACACAGGGGGCTGGTACGAGCAGTACTTC.

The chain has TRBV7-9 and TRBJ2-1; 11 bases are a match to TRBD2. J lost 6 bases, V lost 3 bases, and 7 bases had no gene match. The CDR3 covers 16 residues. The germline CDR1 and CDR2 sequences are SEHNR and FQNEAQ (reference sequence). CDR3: CASSFRGTSGFNEQFF. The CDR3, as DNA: TGTGCCAGCAGCTTTAGGGGGACTAGCGGATTCAATGAGCAGTTCTTC.

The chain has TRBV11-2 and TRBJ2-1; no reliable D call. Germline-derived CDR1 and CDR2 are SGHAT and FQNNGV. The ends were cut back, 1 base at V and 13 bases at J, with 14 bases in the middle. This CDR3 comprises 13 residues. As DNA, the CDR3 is TGTGCCAGCAGCTTAGTGGGTGTGAAAAGTCAGTTCTTC. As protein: CASSLVGVKSQFF.

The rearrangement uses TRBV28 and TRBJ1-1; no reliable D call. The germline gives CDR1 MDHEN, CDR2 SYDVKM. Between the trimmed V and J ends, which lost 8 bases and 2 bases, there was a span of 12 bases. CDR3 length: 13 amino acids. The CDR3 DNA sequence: TGTGCCAGCGCTCGCGGAATCAACACTGAAGCTTTCTTT. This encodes CASARGINTEAFF.

The DNA for the CDR3 is TGTGCCAGCAGTGAACAGGGAAACACTGAAGCTTTCTTT. Amino acid sequence: CASSEQGNTEAFF. This chain links TRBV25-1 with TRBJ1-1, with D perhaps TRBD1 (5 bases). Germline V gives CDR1 MGHDK, CDR2 SYGVNS. V lost 2 bases and J 2 bases, leaving 6 bases between the germline ends. This CDR3 has 13 residues.

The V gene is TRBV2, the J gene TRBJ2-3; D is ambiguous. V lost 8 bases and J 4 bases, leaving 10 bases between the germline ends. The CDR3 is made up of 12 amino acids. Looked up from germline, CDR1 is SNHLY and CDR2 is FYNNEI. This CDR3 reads CASGFRADTQYF. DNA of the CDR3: TGTGCCAGCGGTTTTAGGGCAGATACGCAGTATTTT. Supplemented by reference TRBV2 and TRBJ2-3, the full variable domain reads EPEVTQTPSHQVTQMGQEVILRCVPISNHLYFYWYRQILGQKVEFLVSFYNNEISEKSEIFDDQFSVERPDGSNFTLKIRSTKLEDSAMYFCASGFRADTQYFGPGTRLTVL.

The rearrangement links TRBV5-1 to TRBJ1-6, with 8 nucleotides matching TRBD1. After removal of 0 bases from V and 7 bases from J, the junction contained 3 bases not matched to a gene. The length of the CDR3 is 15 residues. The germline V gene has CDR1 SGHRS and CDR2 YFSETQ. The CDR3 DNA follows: TGCGCCAGCAGCTTGGGACAGGGGCCAAATTCACCCCTCCACTTT. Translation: CASSLGQGPNSPLHF.

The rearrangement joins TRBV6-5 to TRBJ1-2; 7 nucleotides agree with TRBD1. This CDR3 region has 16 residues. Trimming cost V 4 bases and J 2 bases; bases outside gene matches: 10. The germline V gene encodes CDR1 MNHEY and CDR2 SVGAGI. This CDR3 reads CASSSPDRTGNYGYTF. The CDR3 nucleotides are TGTGCCAGCAGTTCCCCCGACCGGACAGGCAACTATGGCTACACCTTC.

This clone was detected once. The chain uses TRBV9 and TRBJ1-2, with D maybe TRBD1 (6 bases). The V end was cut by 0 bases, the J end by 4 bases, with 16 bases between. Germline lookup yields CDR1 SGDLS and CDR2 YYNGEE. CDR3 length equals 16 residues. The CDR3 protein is CASSVVDSPSGYGYTF. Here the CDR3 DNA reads TGTGCCAGCAGCGTAGTGGACAGCCCGTCGGGCTATGGCTACACCTTC.

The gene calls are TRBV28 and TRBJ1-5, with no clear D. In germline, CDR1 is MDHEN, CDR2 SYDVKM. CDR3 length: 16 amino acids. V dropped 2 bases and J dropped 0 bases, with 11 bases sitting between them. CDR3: CASSLRSWSSNQPQHF. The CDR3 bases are TGTGCCAGCAGTTTAAGGTCATGGAGTAGCAATCAGCCCCAGCATTTT.

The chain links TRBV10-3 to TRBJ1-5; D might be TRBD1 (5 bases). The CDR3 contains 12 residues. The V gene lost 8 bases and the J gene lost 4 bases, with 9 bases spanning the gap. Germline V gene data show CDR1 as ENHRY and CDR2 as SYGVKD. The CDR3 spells CAISGPNQPQHF. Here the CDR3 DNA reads TGTGCCATCTCGGGACCAAATCAGCCCCAGCATTTT.

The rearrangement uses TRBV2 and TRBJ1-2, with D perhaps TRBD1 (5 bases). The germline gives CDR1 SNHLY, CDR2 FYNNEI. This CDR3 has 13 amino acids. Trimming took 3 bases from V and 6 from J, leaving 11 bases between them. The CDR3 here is CASSDRVVDGYTF. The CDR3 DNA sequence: TGTGCCAGCAGTGACAGGGTCGTGGATGGCTACACCTTC.

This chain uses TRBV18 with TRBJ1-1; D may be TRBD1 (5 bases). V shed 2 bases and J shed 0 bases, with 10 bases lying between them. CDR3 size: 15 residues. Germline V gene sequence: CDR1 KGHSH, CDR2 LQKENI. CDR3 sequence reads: CASSPTRGMNTEAFF. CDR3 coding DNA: TGTGCCAGCTCACCAACGCGGGGGATGAACACTGAAGCTTTCTTT.